This TCR beta chain is drawn from a study of OX40 agonist ivuxolimab in advanced cancers. Across the whole study: Patients were dosed with the agonistic anti-OX40 (CD134) antibody ivuxolimab. Findings and limits, study-wide: The authors did not determine the antigen specificity of the expanded peripheral T cells. CD4+ and CD8+ T cells in blood underwent clonal expansion by week 6 at 0.1 to 3.0 mg/kg.

Sequencing used immunoSEQ multiplex PCR; TCRdb keeps in-frame clones, though not all of them. The repertoire holds 52,000 or so clones, with roughly 88% as singletons. V shed 0 bases, J shed 5 bases, and the junction held 4 bases outside the gene matches. This CDR3 has 17 amino acids. Germline V gene lookup returns CDR1 MGHRA and CDR2 YSYEKL. In the case of this clone: Its antigen is undetermined.

The clonotype comes from an adult with an advanced solid tumor such as melanoma, head and neck, liver or kidney cancer. Sequences were derived from CD4+ or CD8+ T cells sorted from blood, sampled in a trial of the OX40 agonist ivuxolimab. The V call is TRBV4-1, the J call TRBJ2-1; 13 bases fit TRBD2. CDR3 sequence: CASSQDRTSGSDNEQFF. As DNA, the CDR3 is TGCGCCAGCAGCCAAGATCGGACTAGCGGGAGCGACAATGAGCAGTTCTTC.